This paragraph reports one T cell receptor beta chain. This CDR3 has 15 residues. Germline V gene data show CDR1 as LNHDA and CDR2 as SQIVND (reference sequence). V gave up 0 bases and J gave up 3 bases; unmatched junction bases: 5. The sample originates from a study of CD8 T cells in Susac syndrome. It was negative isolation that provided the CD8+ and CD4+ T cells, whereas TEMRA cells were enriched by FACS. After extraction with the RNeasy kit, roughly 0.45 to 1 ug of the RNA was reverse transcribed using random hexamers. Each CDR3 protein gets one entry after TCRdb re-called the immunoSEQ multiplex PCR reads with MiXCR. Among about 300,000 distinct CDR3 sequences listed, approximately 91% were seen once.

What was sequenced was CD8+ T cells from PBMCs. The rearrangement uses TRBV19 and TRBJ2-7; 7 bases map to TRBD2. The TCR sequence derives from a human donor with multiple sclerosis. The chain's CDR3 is CASSIEPSGDYEQYF. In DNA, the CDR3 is TGTGCCAGTAGTATAGAACCTAGCGGAGACTACGAGCAGTACTTC.